These 2 T cell receptor beta chains were sequenced from one sample in a study of CD8+ T cells in alopecia areata. The treatment was: oral pan-JAK inhibitor, 5-10 mg twice daily. Following RNA extraction, reverse transcription yielded cDNA that acted as the sequencing template. TCRdb keeps only in-frame clones here, not all; method: immunoSEQ multiplex PCR. The sample has about 190,000 clones; about three fifths are singletons. This specimen consisted of CD4+ T cells sorted from blood, obtained at week 4, from a patient treated with tofacitinib. These receptors were collected from a human donor with alopecia areata.

The chain couples TRBV15 to TRBJ2-3; 8 positions match TRBD1. Trimming took 1 base from V and 2 from J; bases not matched to a gene: 5. The length of the CDR3 is 16 residues. Germline V gene sequence: CDR1 LNHNV, CDR2 YYDKDF (reference sequence). The CDR3 nucleotides are TGTGCCACCAGCAGAGTAGGGACAGGCAACACAGATACGCAGTATTTT. This translates into CATSRVGTGNTDTQYF.

This clone was seen more than once but under ten times. V is TRBV29-1 and J is TRBJ1-5, with TRBD1 matching 9 bases. Germline V CDR1 and CDR2: SQVTM, ANQGSEA. The CDR3 contains 13 residues. V was clipped by 7 bases and J by 3 bases; unmatched bases: 4. The CDR3, as DNA: TGCAGCGCCGGACAGGGGACCAATCAGCCCCAGCATTTT. Translating gives CSAGQGTNQPQHF.